These T cell receptor beta chains were read from a single sample in a study of blood T cell repertoires in COVID-19. Some clones are missing from TCRdb's copy, which holds only in-frame ones; the method was immunoSEQ multiplex PCR. The data show around 120,000 clones, approximately 80% seen once. The specimen was peripheral blood. These receptors all stem from a man aged 35 to 55 with active or convalescent COVID-19. Both conserved end residues are part of each CDR3. The size of a clone is reported for some rows only, either as once, few or many, or as a class for expanded clones.

j_call: TRBJ2-5; clone_size: few; v_call: TRBV6-5; cdr3_aa: CASKASGGGETQYF
j_call: TRBJ2-2; clone_size: -; v_call: TRBV5-1; cdr3_aa: CASSGFADTGELFF
j_call: TRBJ1-5; clone_size: -; v_call: TRBV5-1; cdr3_aa: CASSLDPTGLGNQPQHF
j_call: TRBJ1-1; clone_size: -; v_call: TRBV3-1/TRBV3-2; cdr3_aa: CASQGGNTEAFF
j_call: TRBJ2-3; clone_size: once; v_call: TRBV7-2; cdr3_aa: CASSLGLAGGSTDTQYF
j_call: TRBJ2-7; clone_size: -; v_call: TRBV19; cdr3_aa: CASSISGGIYEQYF
j_call: TRBJ2-1; clone_size: -; v_call: TRBV9; cdr3_aa: CASSVEIWDREGNEQFF
j_call: TRBJ2-2; clone_size: -; v_call: TRBV11-2; cdr3_aa: CASSLGSSGDTGELFF
j_call: TRBJ1-1; clone_size: -; v_call: TRBV18; cdr3_aa: CASSFSENTEAFF
j_call: TRBJ2-5; clone_size: -; v_call: TRBV11-2; cdr3_aa: CASSLDWAGGEETQYF
j_call: TRBJ2-6; clone_size: -; v_call: TRBV6-4; cdr3_aa: CASSEQGRVLTF
j_call: TRBJ1-1; clone_size: -; v_call: TRBV7-9; cdr3_aa: CASSNRGLSEAFF
j_call: TRBJ1-4; clone_size: -; v_call: TRBV5-5; cdr3_aa: CASSRRVQSGEEEKLFF
j_call: TRBJ1-6; clone_size: -; v_call: TRBV10-3; cdr3_aa: CAISPRDSKSYNSPLHF
j_call: TRBJ1-1; clone_size: -; v_call: TRBV5-6; cdr3_aa: CASAARGNTEAFF
j_call: TRBJ2-7; clone_size: many; v_call: TRBV6-5; cdr3_aa: CASSSDPRGEQYF
j_call: TRBJ1-3; clone_size: -; v_call: TRBV5-1; cdr3_aa: CASSLGSGLGNTIYF
j_call: TRBJ1-6; clone_size: -; v_call: TRBV7-9; cdr3_aa: CASSLGTGHNSPLHF
j_call: TRBJ2-2; clone_size: once; v_call: TRBV6-6; cdr3_aa: CASSPPRQGVGAGELFF
j_call: TRBJ2-7; clone_size: once; v_call: TRBV6-5; cdr3_aa: CASTPGTGYYEQYF
j_call: TRBJ2-3; clone_size: many; v_call: TRBV4-3; cdr3_aa: CASSQDLAGTDTQYF
j_call: TRBJ2-7; clone_size: -; v_call: TRBV10-3; cdr3_aa: CAISEVVAYEQYF
j_call: TRBJ2-1; clone_size: few; v_call: TRBV6-5; cdr3_aa: CASRSLAATYNEQFF
j_call: TRBJ2-1; clone_size: -; v_call: TRBV6-4; cdr3_aa: CASSVSGTSGNEQFF
j_call: TRBJ2-3; clone_size: -; v_call: TRBV19; cdr3_aa: CASSTRPGLAGPTDTQYF
j_call: TRBJ2-5; clone_size: -; v_call: TRBV10-3; cdr3_aa: CAISESRSGETQYF
j_call: TRBJ2-7; clone_size: few; v_call: TRBV4-2; cdr3_aa: CASSQDWENTYEQYF
j_call: TRBJ2-7; clone_size: -; v_call: TRBV7-2; cdr3_aa: CASSSTGGNEQYF
j_call: TRBJ2-2; clone_size: -; v_call: TRBV5-1; cdr3_aa: CASRPVGAANTGELFF
j_call: TRBJ2-5; clone_size: -; v_call: TRBV5-6; cdr3_aa: CASSLSETQYF
j_call: TRBJ2-7; clone_size: -; v_call: TRBV3-1/TRBV3-2; cdr3_aa: CASSQVGQGKLEQYF
j_call: TRBJ1-2; clone_size: -; v_call: TRBV6-2/TRBV6-3; cdr3_aa: CASSEAAGYGYTF
j_call: TRBJ1-3; clone_size: few; v_call: TRBV4-3; cdr3_aa: CASSQERGNTGNTIYF
j_call: TRBJ1-4; clone_size: -; v_call: TRBV5-1; cdr3_aa: CASSQTGDNEKLFF
j_call: TRBJ1-2; clone_size: -; v_call: TRBV5-3; cdr3_aa: CARSRSGDSGYTF
j_call: TRBJ1-5; clone_size: -; v_call: TRBV19; cdr3_aa: CASTGQNSNQPQHF
j_call: TRBJ2-7; clone_size: once; v_call: TRBV7-2; cdr3_aa: CASRLAGGHEQYF
j_call: TRBJ1-5; clone_size: -; v_call: TRBV27; cdr3_aa: CASSPKPYSYSNQPQHF
j_call: TRBJ1-6; clone_size: once; v_call: TRBV5-6; cdr3_aa: CASSLGQVENSPLHF
j_call: TRBJ1-1; clone_size: -; v_call: TRBV5-1; cdr3_aa: CASSLGEGGYTEAFF